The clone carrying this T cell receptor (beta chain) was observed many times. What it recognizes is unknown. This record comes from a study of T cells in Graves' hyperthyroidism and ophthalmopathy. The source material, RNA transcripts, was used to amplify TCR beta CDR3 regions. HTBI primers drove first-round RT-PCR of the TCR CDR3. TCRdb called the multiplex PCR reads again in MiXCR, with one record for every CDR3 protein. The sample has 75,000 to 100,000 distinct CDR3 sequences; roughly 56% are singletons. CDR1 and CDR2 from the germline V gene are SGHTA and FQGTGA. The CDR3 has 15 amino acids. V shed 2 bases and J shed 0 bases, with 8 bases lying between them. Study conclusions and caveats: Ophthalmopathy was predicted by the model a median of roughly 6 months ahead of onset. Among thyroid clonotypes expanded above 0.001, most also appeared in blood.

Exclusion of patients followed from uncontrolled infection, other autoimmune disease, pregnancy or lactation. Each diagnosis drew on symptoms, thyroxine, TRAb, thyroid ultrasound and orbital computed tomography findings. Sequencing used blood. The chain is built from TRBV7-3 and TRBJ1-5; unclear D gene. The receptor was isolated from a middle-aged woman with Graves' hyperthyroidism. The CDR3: CASSLFRYSNQPQHF. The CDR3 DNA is TGTGCCAGCAGCTTATTCAGATATAGCAATCAGCCCCAGCATTTT.